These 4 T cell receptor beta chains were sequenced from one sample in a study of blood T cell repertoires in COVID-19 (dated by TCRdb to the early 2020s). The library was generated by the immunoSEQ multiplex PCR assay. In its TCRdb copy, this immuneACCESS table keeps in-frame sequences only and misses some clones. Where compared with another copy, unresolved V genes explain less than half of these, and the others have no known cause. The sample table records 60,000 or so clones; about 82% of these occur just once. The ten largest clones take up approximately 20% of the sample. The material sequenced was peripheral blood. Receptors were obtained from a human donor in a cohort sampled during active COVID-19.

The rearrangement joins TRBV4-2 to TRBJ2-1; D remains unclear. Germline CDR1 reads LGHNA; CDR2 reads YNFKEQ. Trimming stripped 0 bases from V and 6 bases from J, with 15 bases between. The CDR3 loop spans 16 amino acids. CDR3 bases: TGTGCCAGCAGCCAAGAAGAGAGACTTGAGCTCAATGAGCAGTTCTTC. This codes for CASSQEERLELNEQFF.

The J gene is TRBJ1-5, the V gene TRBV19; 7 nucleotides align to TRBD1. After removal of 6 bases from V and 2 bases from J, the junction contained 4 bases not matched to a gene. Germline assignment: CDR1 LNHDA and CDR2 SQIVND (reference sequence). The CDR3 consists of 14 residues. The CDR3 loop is CASRQGMGNQPQHF. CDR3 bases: TGTGCCAGTAGACAGGGGATGGGCAATCAGCCCCAGCATTTT.

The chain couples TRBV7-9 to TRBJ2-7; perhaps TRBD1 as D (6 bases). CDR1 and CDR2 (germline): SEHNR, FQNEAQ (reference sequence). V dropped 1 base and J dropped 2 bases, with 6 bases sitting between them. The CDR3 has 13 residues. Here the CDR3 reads CASSLGTAYEQYF. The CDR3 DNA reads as TGTGCCAGCAGCTTAGGGACAGCCTACGAGCAGTACTTC.

CDR3 region: CAIRGDRGNTIYF. The CDR3 region has the DNA TGTGCCATCAGAGGGGACAGGGGAAACACCATATATTTT. The V call is TRBV10-3, the J call TRBJ1-3, with TRBD1 matching 8 bases. The CDR3 runs to 13 residues. Germline CDR1 and CDR2: ENHRY and SYGVKD. V lost 6 bases to trimming and J lost 4 bases; unmatched junction nucleotides: 2.